A selection of T cell receptor beta chains follows, all from one sample in a study of cytomegalovirus exposure and HLA in healthy donors. Repertoires were generated with immunoSEQ multiplex PCR, while TCRdb's copy carries only in-frame clones and drops some. The sample consists of fewer than 400,000 clones, nearly 90% of them appearing once. Material for sequencing was PBMCs. These receptors came from a man aged 30-40 years in good health and CMV-seronegative. Both conserved end residues are part of each CDR3.

CDR3: CASSEQVHSNQPQHF
J: TRBJ1-5
V: TRBV6-1

CDR3: CASSPEPSGGAGETQYF
J: TRBJ2-5
V: TRBV5-1

CDR3: CASSYSGTGIYEQYF
J: TRBJ2-7
V: TRBV6-5

CDR3: CASSLGTGTGTTGELFF
J: TRBJ2-2
V: TRBV11-3

CDR3: CASSLFSGGPTEAFF
J: TRBJ1-1
V: TRBV27

CDR3: CASGRGGRNGYTF
J: TRBJ1-2
V: TRBV9

CDR3: CASSVRDNYGYTF
J: TRBJ1-2
V: TRBV7-9

CDR3: CASSTPQGANTEAFF
J: TRBJ1-1
V: TRBV7-9

CDR3: CASSQGQGLGNQPQHF
J: TRBJ1-5
V: TRBV5-6

CDR3: CSVGTGDYNEQFF
J: TRBJ2-1
V: TRBV29-1

CDR3: CASNSGTRNSPLHF
J: TRBJ1-6
V: TRBV6-5

CDR3: CASSAWGDTGELFF
J: TRBJ2-2
V: TRBV2

CDR3: CASSFGPGQGLGGYTF
J: TRBJ1-2
V: TRBV7-6

CDR3: CASSDRSTSVRGEQFF
J: TRBJ2-1
V: TRBV6-1

CDR3: CASSIAGGAGYGYTF
J: TRBJ1-2
V: TRBV19

CDR3: CASGPGEEAETQYF
J: TRBJ2-5
V: TRBV12-5

CDR3: CASSQALWDRGGTEAFF
J: TRBJ1-1
V: TRBV4-1

CDR3: CASRKPTSGGVQETQYF
J: TRBJ2-5
V: TRBV10-2

CDR3: CASSLELLNYGYTF
J: TRBJ1-2
V: TRBV5-8

CDR3: CASSPRGYSNQPQHF
J: TRBJ1-5
V: TRBV27